This T cell receptor beta chain was documented in a study of blood T cell repertoires in COVID-19. Study information: Samples came from the United States, Italy and Spain, spanning acute and convalescent COVID-19.

TCRdb's copy holds only in-frame clones and misses some; the assay was immunoSEQ multiplex PCR. The data show around 19,000 clones, roughly 90% seen once. Trimming took 8 bases from V and 10 from J, leaving 17 bases between them. This CDR3 contains 12 residues. The germline V gene has CDR1 SEHNR and CDR2 FQNEAQ (reference sequence). What was sequenced was peripheral blood. This sequence joins TRBV7-9 and TRBJ1-1, with D perhaps matching TRBD1 (6 bases). The clonotype comes from a human donor in a cohort sampled during active COVID-19. The donor label of this sample is uncertain. The chain's CDR3 is CASGPRDTGAFF. The CDR3 bases are TGTGCCAGCGGCCCCCGGGACACAGGAGCTTTCTTT.